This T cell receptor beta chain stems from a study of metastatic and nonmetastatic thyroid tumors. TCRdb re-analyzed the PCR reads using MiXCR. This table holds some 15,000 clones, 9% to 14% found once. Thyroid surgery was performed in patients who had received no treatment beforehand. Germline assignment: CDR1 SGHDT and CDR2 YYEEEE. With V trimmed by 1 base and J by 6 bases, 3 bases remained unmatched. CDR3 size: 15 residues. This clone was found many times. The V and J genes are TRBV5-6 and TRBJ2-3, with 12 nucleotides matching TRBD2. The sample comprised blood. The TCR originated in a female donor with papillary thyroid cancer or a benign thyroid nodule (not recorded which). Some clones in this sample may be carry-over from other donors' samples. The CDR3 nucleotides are TGTGCCAGCAGCTTGACTAGCGGGGGGCGGGATACGCAGTATTTT. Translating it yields CASSLTSGGRDTQYF.